This TCR beta chain was retrieved from a study of T cells in Graves' hyperthyroidism and ophthalmopathy. Study-wide background: Peripheral blood samples were taken at initial diagnosis, prior to any treatment.

Notes on the study in general: Ophthalmopathy cases were set apart from stable hyperthyroidism by a 13 V-J model.

Remarks on this clonotype: Its matching antigen is unknown.

Germline CDR1 and CDR2: DFQATT and SNEGSKA (reference sequence). Trimming at V came to 0 bases and at J to 4 bases, leaving 9 bases not matched to a gene. This CDR3 is 17 amino acids long. The CDR3 regions of TCR beta were amplified from RNA transcripts. HTBI primers were the set used in a first-round RT-PCR of the TCR CDR3. TCRdb re-analysed the multiplex PCR reads in MiXCR, keeping a single row per CDR3 protein. The sample carries hundreds of thousands of distinct CDR3 sequences, 17% recorded once. The V call is TRBV20-1, the J call TRBJ2-1; 10 nucleotides line up with TRBD2. The source is a young woman with Graves' ophthalmopathy. The sequenced sample was blood. Here the CDR3 reads CSARDPITSGIYNEQFF. In nucleotides, the CDR3 is TGCAGTGCTAGAGACCCCATAACTAGCGGGATTTACAATGAGCAGTTCTTC.